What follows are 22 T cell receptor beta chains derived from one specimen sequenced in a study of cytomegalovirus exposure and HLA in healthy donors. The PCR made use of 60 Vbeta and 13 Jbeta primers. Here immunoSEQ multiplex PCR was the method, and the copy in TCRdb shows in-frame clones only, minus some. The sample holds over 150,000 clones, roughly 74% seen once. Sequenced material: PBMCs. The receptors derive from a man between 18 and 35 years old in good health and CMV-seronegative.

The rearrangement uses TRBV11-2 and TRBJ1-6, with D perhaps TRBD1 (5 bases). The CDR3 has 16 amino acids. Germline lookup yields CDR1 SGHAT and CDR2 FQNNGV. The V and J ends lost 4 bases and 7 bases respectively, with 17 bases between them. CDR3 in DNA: TGTGCCAGCAGCTCGGGCAGGGTGGGGTTAAATTCACCCCTCCACTTT. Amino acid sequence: CASSSGRVGLNSPLHF.

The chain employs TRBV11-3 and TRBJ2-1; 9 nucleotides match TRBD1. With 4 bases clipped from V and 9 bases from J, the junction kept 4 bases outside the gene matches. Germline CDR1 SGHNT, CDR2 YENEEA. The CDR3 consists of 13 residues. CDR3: CASSWDRVAEQFF. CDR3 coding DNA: TGTGCCAGCAGCTGGGACAGGGTGGCTGAGCAGTTCTTC.

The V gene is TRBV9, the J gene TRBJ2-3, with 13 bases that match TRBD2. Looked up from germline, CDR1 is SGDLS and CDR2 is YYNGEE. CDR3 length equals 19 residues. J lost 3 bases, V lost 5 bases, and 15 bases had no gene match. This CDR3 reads CASSRLAGGSRGGTDTQYF. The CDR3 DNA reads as TGTGCCAGCAGTCGACTAGCGGGGGGATCCCGGGGAGGGACAGATACGCAGTATTTT.

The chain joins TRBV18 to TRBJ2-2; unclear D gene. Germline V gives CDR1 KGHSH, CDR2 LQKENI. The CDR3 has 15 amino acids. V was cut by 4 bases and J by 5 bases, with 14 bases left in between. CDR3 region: CASSLSEHTTGELFF. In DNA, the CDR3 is TGTGCCAGCTCACTCAGTGAACACACAACCGGGGAGCTGTTTTTT.

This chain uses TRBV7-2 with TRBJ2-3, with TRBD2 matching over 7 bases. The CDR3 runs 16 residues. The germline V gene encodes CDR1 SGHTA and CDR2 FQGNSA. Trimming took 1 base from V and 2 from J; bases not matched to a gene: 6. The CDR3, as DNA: TGTGCCAGCAGCTTAGAGGGGCGGGGGACCACAGATACGCAGTATTTT. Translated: CASSLEGRGTTDTQYF.

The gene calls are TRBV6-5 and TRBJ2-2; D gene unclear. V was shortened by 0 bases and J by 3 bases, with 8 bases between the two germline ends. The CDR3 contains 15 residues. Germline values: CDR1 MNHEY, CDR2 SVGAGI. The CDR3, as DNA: TGTGCCAGCAGTTACTCGACTCGATACACCGGGGAGCTGTTTTTT. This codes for CASSYSTRYTGELFF.

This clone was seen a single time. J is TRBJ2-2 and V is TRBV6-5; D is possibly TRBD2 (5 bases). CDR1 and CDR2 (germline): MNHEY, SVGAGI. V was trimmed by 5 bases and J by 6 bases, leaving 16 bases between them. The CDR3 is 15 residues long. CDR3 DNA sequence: TGTGCCAGCAGTCCCGCCGGACTCCTATCCGGGGAGCTGTTTTTT. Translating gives CASSPAGLLSGELFF.

The CDR3 nucleotides read TGTGCCGGACAAAGGGGAGATACGCAGTATTTT. This encodes CAGQRGDTQYF. V gene TRBV2 combines with J gene TRBJ2-3; a possible D gene is TRBD1 (5 bases). Per germline, CDR1 SNHLY and CDR2 FYNNEI. V lost 11 bases and J lost 5, with 11 bases in between. The CDR3 contains 11 residues.

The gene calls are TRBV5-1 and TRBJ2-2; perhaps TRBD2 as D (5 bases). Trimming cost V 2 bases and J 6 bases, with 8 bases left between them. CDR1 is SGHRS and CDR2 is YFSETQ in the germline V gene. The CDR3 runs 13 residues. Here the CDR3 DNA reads TGCGCCAGCAGCTTAGGAGGATCCGGGGAGCTGTTTTTT. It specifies CASSLGGSGELFF. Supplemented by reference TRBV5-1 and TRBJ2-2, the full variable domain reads KAGVTQTPRYLIKTRGQQVTLSCSPISGHRSVSWYQQTPGQGLQFLFEYFSETQRNKGNFPGRFSGRQFSNSRSEMNVSTLELGDSALYLCASSLGGSGELFFGEGSRLTVL.

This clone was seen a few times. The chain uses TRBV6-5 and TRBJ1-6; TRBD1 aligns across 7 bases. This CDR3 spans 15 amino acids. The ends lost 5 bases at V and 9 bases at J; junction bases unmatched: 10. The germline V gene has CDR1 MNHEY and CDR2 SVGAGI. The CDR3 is CASSREAGGGSPLHF. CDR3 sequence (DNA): TGTGCCAGCAGTCGGGAAGCAGGGGGAGGTTCACCCCTCCACTTT.

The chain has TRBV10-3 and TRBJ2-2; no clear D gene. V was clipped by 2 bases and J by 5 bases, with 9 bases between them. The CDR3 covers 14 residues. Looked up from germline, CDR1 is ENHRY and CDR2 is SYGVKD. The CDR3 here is CAISEPKRTGELFF. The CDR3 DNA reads TGTGCCATCAGTGAGCCCAAGAGAACCGGGGAGCTGTTTTTT.

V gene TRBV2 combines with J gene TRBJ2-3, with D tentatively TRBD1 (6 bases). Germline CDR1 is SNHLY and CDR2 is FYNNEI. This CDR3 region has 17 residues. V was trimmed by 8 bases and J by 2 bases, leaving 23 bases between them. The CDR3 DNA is TGTGCCAGCTCCCCCCTCGAGGGGGACACATCCACAGATACGCAGTATTTT. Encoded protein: CASSPLEGDTSTDTQYF. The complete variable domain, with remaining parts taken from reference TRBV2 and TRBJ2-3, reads EPEVTQTPSHQVTQMGQEVILRCVPISNHLYFYWYRQILGQKVEFLVSFYNNEISEKSEIFDDQFSVERPDGSNFTLKIRSTKLEDSAMYFCASSPLEGDTSTDTQYFGPGTRLTVL.

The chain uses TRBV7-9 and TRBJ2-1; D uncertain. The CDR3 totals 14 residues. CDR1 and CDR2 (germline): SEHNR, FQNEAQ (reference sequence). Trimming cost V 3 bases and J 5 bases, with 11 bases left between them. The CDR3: CASSFGQPHNEQFF. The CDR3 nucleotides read TGTGCCAGCAGCTTTGGGCAACCTCACAATGAGCAGTTCTTC. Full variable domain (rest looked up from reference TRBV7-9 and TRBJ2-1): DTGVSQNPRHKITKRGQNVTFRCDPISEHNRLYWYRQTLGQGPEFLTYFQNEAQLEKSRLLSDRFSAERPKGSFSTLEIQRTEQGDSAMYLCASSFGQPHNEQFFGPGTRLTVL.

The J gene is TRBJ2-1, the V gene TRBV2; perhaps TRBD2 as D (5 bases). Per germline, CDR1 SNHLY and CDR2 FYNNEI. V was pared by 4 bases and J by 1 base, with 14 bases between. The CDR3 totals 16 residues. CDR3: CASSGGLMGSYNEQFF. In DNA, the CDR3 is TGTGCCAGCAGTGGAGGGCTTATGGGATCCTACAATGAGCAGTTCTTC.

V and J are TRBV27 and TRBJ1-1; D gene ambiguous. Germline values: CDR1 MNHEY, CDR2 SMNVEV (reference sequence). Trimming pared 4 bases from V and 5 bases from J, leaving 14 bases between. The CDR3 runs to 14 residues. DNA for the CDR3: TGTGCCAGCAGTTCCACCGGGAGCAGGACTGAAGCTTTCTTT. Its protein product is CASSSTGSRTEAFF.

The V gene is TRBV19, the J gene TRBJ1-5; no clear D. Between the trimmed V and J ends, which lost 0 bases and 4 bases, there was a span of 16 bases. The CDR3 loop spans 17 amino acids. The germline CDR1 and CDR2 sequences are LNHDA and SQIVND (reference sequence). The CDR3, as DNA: TGTGCCAGTAGTATAGATCTAGAGTTCGGGAGGAATCAGCCCCAGCATTTT. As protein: CASSIDLEFGRNQPQHF. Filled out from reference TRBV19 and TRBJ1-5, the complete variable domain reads DGGITQSPKYLFRKEGQNVTLSCEQNLNHDAMYWYRQDPGQGLRLIYYSQIVNDFQKGDIAEGYSVSREKKESFPLTVTSAQKNPTAFYLCASSIDLEFGRNQPQHFGDGTRLSIL.

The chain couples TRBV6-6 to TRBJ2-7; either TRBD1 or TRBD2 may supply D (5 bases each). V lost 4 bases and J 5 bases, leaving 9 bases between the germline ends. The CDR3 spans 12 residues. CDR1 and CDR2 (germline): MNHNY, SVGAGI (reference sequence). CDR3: CASSFPGHEQYV. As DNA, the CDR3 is TGTGCCAGCAGTTTTCCGGGACACGAGCAGTACGTC.

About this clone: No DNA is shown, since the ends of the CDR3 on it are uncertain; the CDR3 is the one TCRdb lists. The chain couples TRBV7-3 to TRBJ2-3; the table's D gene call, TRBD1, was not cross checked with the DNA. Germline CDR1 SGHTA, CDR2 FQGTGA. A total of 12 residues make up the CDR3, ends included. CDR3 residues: CASSLFGQGAYF.

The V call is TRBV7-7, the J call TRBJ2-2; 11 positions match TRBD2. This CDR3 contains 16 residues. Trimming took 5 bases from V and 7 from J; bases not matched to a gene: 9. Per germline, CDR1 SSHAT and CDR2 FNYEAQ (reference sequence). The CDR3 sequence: CASSPGVAGGIGELFF. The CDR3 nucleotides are TGTGCCAGCAGCCCCGGAGTAGCGGGAGGGATCGGGGAGCTGTTTTTT.

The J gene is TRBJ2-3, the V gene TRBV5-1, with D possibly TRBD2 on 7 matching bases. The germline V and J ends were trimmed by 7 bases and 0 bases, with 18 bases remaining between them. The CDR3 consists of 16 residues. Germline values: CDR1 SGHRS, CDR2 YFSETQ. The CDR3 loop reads CASAREGGTSTDTQYF. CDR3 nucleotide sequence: TGCGCCAGCGCTCGCGAGGGGGGGACTAGCACAGATACGCAGTATTTT. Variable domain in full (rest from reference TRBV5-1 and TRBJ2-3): KAGVTQTPRYLIKTRGQQVTLSCSPISGHRSVSWYQQTPGQGLQFLFEYFSETQRNKGNFPGRFSGRQFSNSRSEMNVSTLELGDSALYLCASAREGGTSTDTQYFGPGTRLTVL.

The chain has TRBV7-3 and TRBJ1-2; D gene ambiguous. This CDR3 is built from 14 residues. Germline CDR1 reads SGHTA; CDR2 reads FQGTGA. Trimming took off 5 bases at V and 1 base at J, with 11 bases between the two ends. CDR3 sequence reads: CASSLKAGNYGYTF. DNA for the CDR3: TGTGCCAGCAGCCTAAAAGCGGGTAACTATGGCTACACCTTC.

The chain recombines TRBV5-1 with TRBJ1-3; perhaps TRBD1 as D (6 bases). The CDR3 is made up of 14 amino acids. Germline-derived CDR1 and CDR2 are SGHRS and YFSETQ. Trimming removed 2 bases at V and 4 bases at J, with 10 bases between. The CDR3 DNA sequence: TGCGCCAGCAGCTTCCAGGGGCGAGGAAACACCATATATTTT. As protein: CASSFQGRGNTIYF. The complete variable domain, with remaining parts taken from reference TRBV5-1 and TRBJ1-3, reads KAGVTQTPRYLIKTRGQQVTLSCSPISGHRSVSWYQQTPGQGLQFLFEYFSETQRNKGNFPGRFSGRQFSNSRSEMNVSTLELGDSALYLCASSFQGRGNTIYFGEGSWLTVV.